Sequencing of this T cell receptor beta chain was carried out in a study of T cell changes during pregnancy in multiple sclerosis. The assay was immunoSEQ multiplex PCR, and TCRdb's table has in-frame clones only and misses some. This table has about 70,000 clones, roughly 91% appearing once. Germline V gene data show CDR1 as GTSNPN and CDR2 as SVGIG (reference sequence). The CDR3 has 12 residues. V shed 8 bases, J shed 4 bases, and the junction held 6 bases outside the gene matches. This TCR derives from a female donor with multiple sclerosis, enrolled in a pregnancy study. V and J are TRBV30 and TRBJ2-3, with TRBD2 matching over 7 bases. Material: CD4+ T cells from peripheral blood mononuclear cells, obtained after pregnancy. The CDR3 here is CAAGVSADTQYF. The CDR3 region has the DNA TGTGCCGCGGGGGTTAGTGCAGATACGCAGTATTTT.